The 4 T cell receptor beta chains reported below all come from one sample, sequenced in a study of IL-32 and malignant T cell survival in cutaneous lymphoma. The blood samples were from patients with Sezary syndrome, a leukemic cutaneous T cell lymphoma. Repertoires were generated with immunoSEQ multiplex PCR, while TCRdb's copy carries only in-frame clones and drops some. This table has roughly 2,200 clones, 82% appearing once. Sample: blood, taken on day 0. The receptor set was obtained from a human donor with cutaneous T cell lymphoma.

The DNA of the CDR3 is TGTGCCAGCAGCCCCACCTTCGGGGAGGGTGAGACCCAGTACTTC. Protein product: CASSPTFGEGETQYF. The chain is built from TRBV11-2 and TRBJ2-5; 7 bases align to TRBD2. CDR1 and CDR2 from the germline V gene are SGHAT and FQNNGV. This CDR3 region has 15 residues. V was pared by 5 bases and J by 5 bases, with 11 bases of the junction left unmatched.

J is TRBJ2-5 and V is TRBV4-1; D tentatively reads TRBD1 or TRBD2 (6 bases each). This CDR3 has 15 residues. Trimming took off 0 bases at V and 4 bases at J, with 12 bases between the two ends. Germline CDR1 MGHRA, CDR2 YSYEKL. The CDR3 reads CASSQEGGMGETQYF. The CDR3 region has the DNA TGCGCCAGCAGCCAAGAAGGGGGGATGGGAGAGACCCAGTACTTC.

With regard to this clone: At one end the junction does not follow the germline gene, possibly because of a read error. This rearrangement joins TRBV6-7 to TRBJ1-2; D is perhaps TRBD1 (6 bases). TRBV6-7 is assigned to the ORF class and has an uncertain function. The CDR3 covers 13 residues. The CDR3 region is CATSDAGGNGYTF. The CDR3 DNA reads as TGTGCCACCAGTGATGCGGGGGGCAATGGCTACACCTTC.

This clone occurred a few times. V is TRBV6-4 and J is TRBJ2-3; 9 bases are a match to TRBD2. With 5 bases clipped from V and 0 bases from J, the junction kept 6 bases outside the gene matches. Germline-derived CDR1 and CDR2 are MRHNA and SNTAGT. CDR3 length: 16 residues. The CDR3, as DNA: TGTGCCAGCAGTAAAGCTAGCGGGGATAGCACAGATACGCAGTATTTT. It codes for CASSKASGDSTDTQYF.